This TCR beta chain was captured in a study of Graves' ophthalmopathy and Graves' hyperthyroidism (dated by TCRdb to between 2018 and 2020). Background for the entire study: Peripheral blood was collected at initial diagnosis, before any treatment. The study used TCR beta repertoire signatures to distinguish Graves' ophthalmopathy from Graves' hyperthyroidism and to predict progression to ophthalmopathy. In total, 135 blood samples were TCR-sequenced: fewer than 50 ophthalmopathy, 75 hyperthyroidism and 17 hyperthyroidism-to-ophthalmopathy patients. To explore V-J signatures that distinguish ophthalmopathy from hyperthyroidism, a discovery set of 100 patients was enrolled, made up of 43 with ophthalmopathy and around 60 with stable hyperthyroidism. The independent validation cohort included 18 to 20 hyperthyroidism patients plus 17 patients who later progressed from hyperthyroidism to ophthalmopathy. T-cell repertoires of thyroid tissue and blood were compared in over five hyperthyroidism patients. Once sampling was done, hyperthyroidism patients were given methimazole at a starting dose of 30 mg daily, while ophthalmopathy patients were given high-dose intravenous methylprednisolone. The roughly 99 discovery patients were divided at random into training and test sets in a 7:3 ratio. Broad study findings and their caveats: Most expanded thyroid clonotypes with a frequency above 0.001 also appeared in blood, which suggests that blood repertoires may reflect the immune response in the thyroid. In cross-validation, the 13-signature model distinguished ophthalmopathy from stable hyperthyroidism with nearly 90% sensitivity and around 81% specificity, and in the test set the corresponding values were 80% and 75%. In validation, the model predicted ophthalmopathy progression with about 71% sensitivity and roughly 78% specificity; 12 predicted patients were CT-confirmed with GO in a median of approximately six months. Sample size was not predetermined statistically, and investigators were not blinded to group allocation.

This clonotype was seen at least ten times. Its antigen remains undetermined. No base-level quality is on record; no much larger clone is a single base apart. For repertoire sequencing, the TCR beta CDR3 regions were amplified from RNA transcripts. The first round of RT-PCR was done with HTBI primers and the Qiagen OneStep RT-PCR kit, and was followed by a second round of multiplex PCR, then size selection and purification. Sequencing of the libraries was carried out on an Illumina HiSeq2000 in paired-end mode with 100 bp reads. As for the original processing: SOAPnuke was used for read processing, and reads with adapters, uncalled bases, a mean Phred below 15, or no exact constant-primer or identifier match were discarded. High-quality paired reads were merged with COPE v1.2.5. Clonotypes were defined as unique nucleotide sequences and were aligned to IMGT TRB V, D and J references using MiTCR v1.1. Only V-J combinations with frequency above 0.0001 were analysed, covering 98% to 99.2% of repertoires. For each V-J combination, a TCR clonal expansion and chaos score was defined as the ratio of F50 clonal expansion to chaos observed in the TCRdist matrix. Welch's t-statistics and random forest were used to reduce the features to approximately 13 V-J combinations, which were then used as input to a naive Bayes classifier. The similarity between thyroid and blood repertoires was quantified using the Morisita-Horn index. The public sequencing data were trimmed at Q25 with fastp and processed into clonotypes with MiXCR by TCRdb, which kept only in-frame beta chains. For every CDR3 protein sequence, its rows merge into one entry that carries the most common genes and DNA. The V and J calls reflect TCRdb's pipeline rather than the authors' work. A total of approximately 460,000 distinct CDR3 sequences appear in this sample, 13% to 15% of them only once. About a tenth of the sample belongs to the ten largest clones.

Taken from the germline V gene, the CDR1 and CDR2 loops are MDHEN and SYDVKM. From the cysteine up to the phenylalanine, the CDR3 has a length of 18 residues. The retained sequence is limited to the CDR3, 54 bases, with the frame set at the first base. The V end loses 2 bases and the J end loses 0 bases, and a stretch of 14 bases separates them. The ophthalmopathy patients had moderately to severely active disease, with a Clinical Activity Score of 3 or higher, a NOSPECS grade of 4 or higher, and a disease duration of less than 3 months. Patients with other autoimmune diseases, uncontrolled infections, pregnancy or lactation were excluded. Diagnosis was based on clinical symptoms, serum thyroxine, TRAb, thyroid ultrasound and orbital computed tomography. PBMCs were isolated from 8 to 10 ml of fresh peripheral blood by Ficoll-Paque density gradient centrifugation. Trizol reagent was used to extract the total RNA, and its quality was then checked on an Agilent 2100 Bioanalyzer.

The V and J genes are TRBV28 and TRBJ1-6; D gene: possibly TRBD1, on 5 matching bases. This sequence originates from a woman aged 25 to 39 with Graves' ophthalmopathy. Donor details come from another sample of the same person, matched by shared clones. Sample: blood. The DNA sequence is as follows: TGTGCCAGCAGTTTACAGGGTATGGAGAGCTCCTATAATTCACCCCTCCACTTT. It codes for CASSLQGMESSYNSPLHF.